The clone carrying this T cell receptor (beta chain) was seen only a few times. Each CDR3 protein gets one entry after TCRdb re-called the PCR reads with MiXCR. The sample yields about 22,000 distinct CDR3 sequences, more than 30% seen once. These data originate in a study of tumor-infiltrating lymphocytes in oesophageal squamous cell carcinoma. This TCR derives from a male donor with esophageal squamous cell carcinoma. The sample was esophageal tumor tissue.

The CDR3 DNA is TGTGCCAGCAGTTGGGCCTCTGCAGGGGAGCAGTTCTTC. Residues: CASSWASAGEQFF. This chain connects TRBV12-3 or TRBV12-4 to TRBJ2-1, with a possible D match to TRBD1 (5 bases). V was trimmed by 4 bases and J by 10 bases, leaving 14 bases between them. This CDR3 is built from 13 residues.